The 2 T cell receptor beta chains below all came from one sample that was sequenced in a study of CD8+ T cells in alopecia areata. In each case, RNA was isolated and then reverse transcribed into cDNA as the sequencing template. Data came from immunoSEQ multiplex PCR; TCRdb stores just in-frame clones and leaves some out. Of approximately 150,000 clones listed, around 57% are singletons. Sequences were obtained from CD4+ T cells sorted from blood. The receptors were gathered from a human donor in good health.

The chain recombines TRBV29-1 with TRBJ1-2; no firm D call. This CDR3 comprises 10 residues. Trimming took 6 bases from V and 4 from J, leaving 6 bases between them. Germline V gene sequence: CDR1 SQVTM, CDR2 ANQGSEA. Here the CDR3 reads CSVDVYGYTF. CDR3 bases: TGCAGCGTCGACGTCTATGGCTACACCTTC.

V is TRBV28 and J is TRBJ2-7, with D perhaps TRBD1 (6 bases). Trimming took 5 bases from V and 0 from J, leaving 17 bases between them. Germline assignment: CDR1 MDHEN and CDR2 SYDVKM. The CDR3 loop spans 16 amino acids. DNA of the CDR3: TGTGCCAGCAGTCCCATAACAGGGCGGTACTCCTACGAGCAGTACTTC. Protein product: CASSPITGRYSYEQYF.